These 11 T cell receptor beta chains were all obtained from the same sample, sequenced in a study of early T cells in non-severe SARS-CoV-2 infection. TCRdb reprocessed the 5' RACE reads via MiXCR and lists one record per CDR3 protein. This table has 28,000 or so distinct CDR3 sequences, 6% to 7% appearing once. The sequencing input was whole blood. Source of these receptors: an adult who was a healthcare worker with PCR-confirmed SARS-CoV-2 infection or an uninfected control (not recorded which).

The table lists this clonotype with many counts. The chain joins TRBV28 to TRBJ1-3, with 8 bases that match TRBD1. Looked up from germline, CDR1 is MDHEN and CDR2 is SYDVKM. Trimming at V came to 5 bases and at J to 6 bases, leaving 6 bases not matched to a gene. The CDR3 extends over 14 amino acids. The CDR3 DNA reads as TGTGCCAGCAGTGGAGGACAGGGTCCAAACACCATATATTTT. It encodes CASSGGQGPNTIYF.

This clonotype was counted at least ten times. The CDR3, as DNA: TGTGCCAGTAACGCAGGGTACTCTGGAAACACCATATATTTT. Translated, it gives CASNAGYSGNTIYF. The rearrangement links TRBV19 to TRBJ1-3, with D possibly being TRBD1 (5 bases). The CDR3 totals 14 residues. CDR1 LNHDA and CDR2 SQIVND come from the germline V gene (reference sequence). V lost 7 bases and J 0 bases, leaving 10 bases between the germline ends.

This clonotype was counted ten times or more. The chain joins TRBV11-2 to TRBJ2-4; D call uncertain. This CDR3 is built from 14 residues. Trimming left V 4 bases short and J 4 bases short, with 11 bases between. CDR1 is SGHAT and CDR2 is FQNNGV in the germline V gene. The CDR3 region is CASSSTLGKNIQYF. The CDR3 DNA reads TGTGCCAGCAGCTCGACCTTAGGTAAAAACATTCAGTACTTC. The whole variable domain, remainder taken from reference TRBV11-2 and TRBJ2-4, is EAGVAQSPRYKIIEKRQSVAFWCNPISGHATLYWYQQILGQGPKLLIQFQNNGVVDDSQLPKDRFSAERLKGVDSTLKIQPAKLEDSAVYLCASSSTLGKNIQYFGAGTRLSVL.

In its sample, this clonotype was seen many times. The chain joins TRBV2 to TRBJ2-5, with 7 positions matching TRBD1. V was pared by 1 base and J by 2 bases, with 1 base of the junction left unmatched. This CDR3 has 14 residues. From germline, CDR1 is SNHLY and CDR2 FYNNEI. The CDR3 sequence: CASSEGGQQETQYF. The CDR3 bases are TGTGCCAGCAGTGAAGGGGGACAGCAAGAGACCCAGTACTTC.

This clonotype was counted ten times or more. CDR3: CASSLGNTIYF. As DNA, the CDR3 is TGTGCCAGCAGTTTGGGAAACACCATATATTTT. V is TRBV12-3 or TRBV12-4 and J is TRBJ1-3; D is uncertain. The CDR3 spans 11 residues. V was shortened by 3 bases and J by 4 bases, with 1 base between the two germline ends.

V gene TRBV3-1 combines with J gene TRBJ2-1; the match to TRBD2 covers 10 bases. Germline CDR1 LGHDT, CDR2 YNNKEL (reference sequence). V trimming: 0 bases; J trimming: 6 bases; junction bases outside the gene matches: 8. This CDR3 contains 17 residues. The CDR3 sequence: CASSQDRAASGSNEQFF. CDR3 in DNA: TGTGCCAGCAGCCAAGATCGTGCGGCTAGCGGGAGCAATGAGCAGTTCTTC.

Here the CDR3 DNA reads TGTGCCAGCAGCGCCGGGACAGGGAGGCGTGAGCAGTACTTC. Amino acid sequence: CASSAGTGRREQYF. The chain uses TRBV6-2 or TRBV6-3 and TRBJ2-7; 9 nucleotides line up with TRBD1. The germline V gene encodes CDR1 MNHEY and CDR2 SVGEGT. Trimming at V came to 6 bases and at J to 7 bases, leaving 10 bases not matched to a gene. The CDR3 contains 14 residues.

This clonotype has only a few counts. The chain is built from TRBV12-3 or TRBV12-4 and TRBJ1-5, with TRBD1 matching 9 bases. V shed 5 bases and J 11 bases; nucleotides not matched to a gene: 10. The CDR3 runs to 14 residues. CDR3: CASSQDRGGIAQHF. The CDR3, as DNA: TGTGCCAGCAGTCAAGACAGGGGGGGCATCGCCCAGCATTTT.

The table lists this clonotype with a few counts. The chain recombines TRBV7-9 with TRBJ2-2; no clear D gene. CDR3 size: 15 residues. From germline, CDR1 is SEHNR and CDR2 FQNEAQ (reference sequence). Trimming removed 5 bases at V and 1 base at J, with 11 bases between. CDR3 DNA: TGTGCCAGCAGCCCGGGTGGGTTGAACACCGGGGAGCTGTTTTTT. Translating gives CASSPGGLNTGELFF.

In its sample, this clonotype was seen a few times. J is TRBJ2-7 and V is TRBV18; D might be TRBD1 (5 bases). Germline V CDR1 and CDR2: KGHSH, LQKENI. The CDR3 sequence is 14 residues long. The V end was cut by 3 bases, the J end by 6 bases, with 15 bases between. The CDR3 protein is CASSPGQGNGEQYF. DNA for the CDR3: TGTGCCAGCTCACCCGGGCAGGGTAATGGCGAGCAGTACTTC.

J is TRBJ2-2 and V is TRBV4-2; possibly TRBD1 or TRBD2 for D (6 bases each). CDR1 is LGHNA and CDR2 is YNFKEQ in the germline V gene. This CDR3 has 17 amino acids. V shed 4 bases and J shed 3 bases, with 18 bases lying between them. DNA of the CDR3: TGTGCCAGCAGCCTGGATTGGGGGGCAACCTACACCGGGGAGCTGTTTTTT. Translated, it gives CASSLDWGATYTGELFF.